The 4 T cell receptor beta chains listed next were all sequenced from one sample in a study of metastatic and nonmetastatic thyroid tumors. No treatment had been given to any patient before thyroid surgery. TCRdb used MiXCR to call clones anew from the PCR reads. The repertoire consists of 25,000 to 30,000 clones, with around 22% occurring once and the leading ten covering over 2%. Source material: blood. The receptor set was obtained from a female donor with papillary thyroid cancer or a benign thyroid nodule (not recorded which). Some clones in this sample may be carry-over from other donors' samples.

The chain employs TRBV18 and TRBJ2-7, with D perhaps matching TRBD1 (5 bases). There are 15 residues in the CDR3. V lost 3 bases to trimming and J lost 4 bases, with 16 bases between them. Germline CDR1 and CDR2: KGHSH and LQKENI. The CDR3 is CASSPPTGFSYEQYF. CDR3 bases: TGTGCCAGCTCACCGCCAACAGGTTTCTCATACGAGCAGTACTTC.

Note on this clone: One end of the junction fails to match germline, which may point to a read error. CDR3 sequence reads: CASSLSRSQLAVLTDTHYF. The CDR3 DNA follows: TGTGCCAGCAGTTTATCTCGGTCCCAGCTAGCGGTACTCACAGATACGCATTATTTT. The chain combines TRBV27 with TRBJ2-3; 7 positions agree with TRBD2. CDR3 size: 19 residues. Looked up from germline, CDR1 is MNHEY and CDR2 is SMNVEV (reference sequence).

This clone was detected many times. V usage is TRBV5-1 and J usage is TRBJ1-2, with D perhaps TRBD1 (5 bases). CDR1 and CDR2 (germline): SGHRS, YFSETQ. Trimming shortened V by 1 base and J by 4 bases, and 14 bases separated the two germline ends. The CDR3 has 15 residues. The CDR3 DNA sequence: TGCGCCAGCAGCTTGCGCCCGGGGACCAGCTATGGCTACACCTTC. It is translated as CASSLRPGTSYGYTF.

Concerning this clone itself: At one boundary the junction diverges from the germline segment, which might be a read error. This chain links TRBV6-4 with TRBJ2-2; D may be TRBD2 (6 bases). The V gene's germline CDR1 is MRHNA and CDR2 SNTAGT. The CDR3 contains 16 residues. CDR3 sequence (DNA): TGTGCCAGCAGAGAGACTAGTGGGGACCACACCGGGGATCTGTTTTTT. It yields the protein CASRETSGDHTGDLFF.